The present entry profiles one T cell receptor (beta chain) with its context. Its antigen is not identified. The data originate from a study of blood T cells in healthy people across ages. General study findings and limits: Per million T cells, TCR beta diversity dropped roughly linearly as age increased.

PCR was performed a second time for about 7 to 12 cycles using a sample-barcoded 5' primer and a J-beta primer mix. TCRdb re-called the 5' RACE reads with MiXCR, one entry per CDR3 protein. Of roughly 1,300,000 distinct CDR3 sequences listed, approximately 60% were seen once; the top ten hold over 5%. Losses at the gene ends were 5 bases for V and 1 base for J; bases not matched to a gene: 5. This CDR3 has 16 amino acids. Germline V gene data show CDR1 as SGHVS and CDR2 as FQNEAQ. The gene calls are TRBV7-8 and TRBJ2-6; 7 bases are shared with TRBD1. This TCR derives from a man between 18 and 35 years old in good health. Sequenced input: blood. In DNA, the CDR3 is TGTGCCAGCAGCGATCGACAGGGTTCTGGGGCCAACGTCCTGACTTTC. Protein: CASSDRQGSGANVLTF.